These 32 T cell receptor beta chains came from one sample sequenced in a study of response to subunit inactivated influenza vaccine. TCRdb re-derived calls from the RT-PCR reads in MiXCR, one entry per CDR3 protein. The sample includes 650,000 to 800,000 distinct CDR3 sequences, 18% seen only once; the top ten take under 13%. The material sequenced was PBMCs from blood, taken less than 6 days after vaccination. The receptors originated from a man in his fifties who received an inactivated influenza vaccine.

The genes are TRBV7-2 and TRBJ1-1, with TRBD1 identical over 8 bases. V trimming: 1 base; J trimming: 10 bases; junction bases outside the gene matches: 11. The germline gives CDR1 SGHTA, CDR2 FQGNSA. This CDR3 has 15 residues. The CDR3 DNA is TGTGCCAGCAGCTTAGAAGCAGGGGGCGACGGTGCAGCTTTCTTT. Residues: CASSLEAGGDGAAFF.

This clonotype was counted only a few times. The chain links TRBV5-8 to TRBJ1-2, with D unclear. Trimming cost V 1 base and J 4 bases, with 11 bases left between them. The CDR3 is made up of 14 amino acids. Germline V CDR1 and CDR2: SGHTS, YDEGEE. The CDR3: CASSLRLGSYGYTF. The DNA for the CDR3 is TGTGCCAGCAGCTTGAGGTTGGGTAGCTATGGCTACACCTTC.

Here the CDR3 DNA reads TGTGCCAGCAGCTTCCCGGGACAGGGATATAACGAGCAGTACTTC. Encoded protein: CASSFPGQGYNEQYF. The chain joins TRBV11-1 to TRBJ2-7; 9 positions match TRBD1. V was clipped by 3 bases and J by 5 bases; unmatched bases: 8. Looked up from germline, CDR1 is SGHAT and CDR2 is FQDESV (reference sequence). The CDR3 loop spans 15 amino acids.

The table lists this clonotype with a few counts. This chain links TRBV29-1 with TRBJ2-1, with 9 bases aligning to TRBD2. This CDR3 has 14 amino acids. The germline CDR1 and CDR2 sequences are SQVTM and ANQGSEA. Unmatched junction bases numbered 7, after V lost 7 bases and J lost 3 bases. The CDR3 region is CSARLAENYNEQFF. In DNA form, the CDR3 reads TGCAGCGCCCGACTAGCGGAGAACTACAATGAGCAGTTCTTC.

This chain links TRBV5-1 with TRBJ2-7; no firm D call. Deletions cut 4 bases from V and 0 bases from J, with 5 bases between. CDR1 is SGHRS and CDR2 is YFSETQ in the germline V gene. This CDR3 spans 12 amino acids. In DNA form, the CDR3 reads TGCGCCAGCAGCATGAACTCCTACGAGCAGTACTTC. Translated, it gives CASSMNSYEQYF.

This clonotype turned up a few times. The CDR3 protein is CASSFVTGGRLYNEQFF. Here the CDR3 DNA reads TGCGCCAGCAGCTTTGTAACAGGGGGTCGTCTCTACAATGAGCAGTTCTTC. The chain carries TRBV5-1 and TRBJ2-1; TRBD1 aligns across 8 bases. This CDR3 comprises 17 residues. The J segment lost 3 bases and the V segment lost 2 bases, leaving 10 bases of the junction unmatched. Per germline, CDR1 SGHRS and CDR2 YFSETQ.

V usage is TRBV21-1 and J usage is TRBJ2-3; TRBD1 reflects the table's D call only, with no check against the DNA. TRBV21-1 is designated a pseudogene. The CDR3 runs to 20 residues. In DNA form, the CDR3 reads TGTGCCAGCAGCAAAGGGGCGATTCCGGGGGACCAATATAGCACAGATACGCAGTATTTT. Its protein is CASSKGAIPGDQYSTDTQYF.

CDR3 coding DNA: TGTGCCGTAACGGGGCGGGCTGACTCCTACAATGAGCAGTTCTTC. This gives the protein CAVTGRADSYNEQFF. The rearrangement links TRBV7-9 to TRBJ2-1; D tentatively fits TRBD1 or TRBD2 (5 bases each). CDR1 and CDR2 from the germline V gene are SEHNR and FQNEAQ (reference sequence). V was shortened by 11 bases and J by 0 bases, with 17 bases between the two germline ends. CDR3 length: 15 residues.

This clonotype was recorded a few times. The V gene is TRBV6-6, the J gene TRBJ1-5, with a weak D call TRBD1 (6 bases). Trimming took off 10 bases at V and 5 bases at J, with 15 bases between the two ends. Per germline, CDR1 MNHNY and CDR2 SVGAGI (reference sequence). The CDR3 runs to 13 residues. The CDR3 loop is CATYARGDQPQHF. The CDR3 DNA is TGTGCCACCTATGCCAGGGGAGATCAGCCCCAGCATTTT.

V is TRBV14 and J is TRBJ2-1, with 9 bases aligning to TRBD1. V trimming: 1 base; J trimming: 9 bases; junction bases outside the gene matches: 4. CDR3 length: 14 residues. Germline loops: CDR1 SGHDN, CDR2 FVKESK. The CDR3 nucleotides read TGTGCCAGCAGCCAAGTTACAGGGGGCGGTGAGCAGTTCTTC. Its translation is CASSQVTGGGEQFF.

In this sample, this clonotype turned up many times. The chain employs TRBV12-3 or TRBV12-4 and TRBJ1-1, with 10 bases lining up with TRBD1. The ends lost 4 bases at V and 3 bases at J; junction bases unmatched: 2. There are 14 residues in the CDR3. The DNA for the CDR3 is TGTGCCAGCAGTTCGACAGGGGGCTACACTGAAGCTTTCTTT. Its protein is CASSSTGGYTEAFF.

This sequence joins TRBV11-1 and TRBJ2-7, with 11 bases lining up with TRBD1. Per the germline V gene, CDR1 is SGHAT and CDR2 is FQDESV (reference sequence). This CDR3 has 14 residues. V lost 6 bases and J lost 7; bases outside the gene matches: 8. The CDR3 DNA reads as TGTGCCAGCAGTTCGCCGGGACAGGGGGGAGAGCAGTACTTC. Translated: CASSSPGQGGEQYF. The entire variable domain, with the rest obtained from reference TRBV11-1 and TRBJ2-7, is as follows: EAEVAQSPRYKITEKSQAVAFWCDPISGHATLYWYRQILGQGPELLVQFQDESVVDDSQLPKDRFSAERLKGVDSTLKIQPAELGDSAMYLCASSSPGQGGEQYFGPGTRLTVT.

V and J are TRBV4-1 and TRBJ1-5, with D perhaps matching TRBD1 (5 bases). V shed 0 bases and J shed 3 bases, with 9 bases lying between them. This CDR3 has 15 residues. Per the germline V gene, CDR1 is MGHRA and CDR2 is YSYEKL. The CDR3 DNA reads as TGCGCCAGCAGCCAAGATGGGACGGACAATCAGCCCCAGCATTTT. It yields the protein CASSQDGTDNQPQHF.

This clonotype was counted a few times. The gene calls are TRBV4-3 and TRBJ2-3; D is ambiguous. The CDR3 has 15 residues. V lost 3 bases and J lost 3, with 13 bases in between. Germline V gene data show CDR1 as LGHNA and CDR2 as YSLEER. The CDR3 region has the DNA TGCGCCAGCAGCCACGCAGGCCGTTGGACAGATACGCAGTATTTT. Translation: CASSHAGRWTDTQYF.

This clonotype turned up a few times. CDR3 nucleotides: TGCAGCGTTGCAGAAGGGAATCTCAATCAGCCCCAGCATTTT. Protein: CSVAEGNLNQPQHF. V and J are TRBV29-1 and TRBJ1-5; D uncertain. Germline CDR1 SQVTM, CDR2 ANQGSEA. This CDR3 has 14 residues. Trimming pared 4 bases from V and 3 bases from J, leaving 13 bases between.

The CDR3 sequence: CASSLEQPSTDTQYF. CDR3 nucleotides: TGCGCCAGCAGCTTGGAACAGCCTAGCACAGATACGCAGTATTTT. The rearrangement links TRBV5-1 to TRBJ2-3, with unresolved D. Germline lookup yields CDR1 SGHRS and CDR2 YFSETQ. V was shortened by 0 bases and J by 0 bases, with 8 bases between the two germline ends. The CDR3 covers 15 residues.

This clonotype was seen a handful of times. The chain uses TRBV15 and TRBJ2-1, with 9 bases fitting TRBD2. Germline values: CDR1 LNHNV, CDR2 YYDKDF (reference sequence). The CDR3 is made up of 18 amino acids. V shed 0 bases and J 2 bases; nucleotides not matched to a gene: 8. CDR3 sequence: CATSRDMGAGGTYNEQFF. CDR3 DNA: TGTGCCACCAGCAGAGATATGGGAGCGGGAGGAACCTACAATGAGCAGTTCTTC.

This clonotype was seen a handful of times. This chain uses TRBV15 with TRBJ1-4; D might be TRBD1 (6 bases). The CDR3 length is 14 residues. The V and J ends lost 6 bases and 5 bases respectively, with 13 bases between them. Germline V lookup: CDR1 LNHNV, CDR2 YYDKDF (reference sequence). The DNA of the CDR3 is TGTGCCACCAGAGTAAGGGGGGAGAATGAAAAACTGTTTTTT. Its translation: CATRVRGENEKLFF.

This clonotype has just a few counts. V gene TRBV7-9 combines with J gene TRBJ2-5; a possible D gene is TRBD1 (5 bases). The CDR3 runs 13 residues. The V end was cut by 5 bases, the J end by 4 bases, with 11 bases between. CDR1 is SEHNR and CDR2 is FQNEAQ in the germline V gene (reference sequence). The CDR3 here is CASSQDIRETQYF. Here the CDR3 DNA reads TGTGCCAGCAGCCAGGACATCCGAGAGACCCAGTACTTC.

In DNA form, the CDR3 reads TGTGCCAGCAGCTCTAGCGGGATGGATACGCAGTATTTT. Encoded protein: CASSSSGMDTQYF. The chain recombines TRBV7-6 with TRBJ2-3, with TRBD2 matching 9 bases. The CDR3 runs to 13 residues. Germline V gives CDR1 SGHVS, CDR2 FNYEAQ. V lost 4 bases to trimming and J lost 6 bases; unmatched junction nucleotides: 2.

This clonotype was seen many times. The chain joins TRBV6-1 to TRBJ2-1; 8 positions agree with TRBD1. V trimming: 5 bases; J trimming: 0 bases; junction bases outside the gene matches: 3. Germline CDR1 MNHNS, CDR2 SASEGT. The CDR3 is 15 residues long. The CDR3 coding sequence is TGTGCCAGCAGTACCACAGGGGGCTCCTACAATGAGCAGTTCTTC. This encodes CASSTTGGSYNEQFF.

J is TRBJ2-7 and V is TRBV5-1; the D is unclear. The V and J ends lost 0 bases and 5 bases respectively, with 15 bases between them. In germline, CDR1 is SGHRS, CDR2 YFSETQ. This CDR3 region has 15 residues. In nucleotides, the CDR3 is TGCGCCAGCAGCTTGGGAACGAACGACCCACACGAGCAGTACTTC. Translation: CASSLGTNDPHEQYF.

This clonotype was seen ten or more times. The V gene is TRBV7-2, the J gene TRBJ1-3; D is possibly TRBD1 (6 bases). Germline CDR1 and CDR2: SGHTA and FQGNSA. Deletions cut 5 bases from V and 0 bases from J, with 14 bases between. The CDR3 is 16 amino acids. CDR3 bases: TGTGCCAGCAGCAAAGGACAGCCCAGCTCTGGAAACACCATATATTTT. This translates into CASSKGQPSSGNTIYF.

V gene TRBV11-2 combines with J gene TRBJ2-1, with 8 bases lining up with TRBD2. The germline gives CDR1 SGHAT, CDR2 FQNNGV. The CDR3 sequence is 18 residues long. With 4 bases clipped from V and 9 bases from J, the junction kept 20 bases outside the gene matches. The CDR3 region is CASSSLSPTAYSGIEQFF. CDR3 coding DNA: TGTGCCAGCAGCTCCCTGAGTCCTACCGCCTATAGCGGGATTGAGCAGTTCTTC.

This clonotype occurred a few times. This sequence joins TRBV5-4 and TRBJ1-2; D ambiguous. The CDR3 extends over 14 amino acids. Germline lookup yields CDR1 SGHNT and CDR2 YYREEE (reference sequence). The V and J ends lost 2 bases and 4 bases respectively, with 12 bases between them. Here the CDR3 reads CASSFDRRLYGYTF. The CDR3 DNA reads TGTGCCAGCAGCTTTGATAGGCGGCTCTATGGCTACACCTTC.

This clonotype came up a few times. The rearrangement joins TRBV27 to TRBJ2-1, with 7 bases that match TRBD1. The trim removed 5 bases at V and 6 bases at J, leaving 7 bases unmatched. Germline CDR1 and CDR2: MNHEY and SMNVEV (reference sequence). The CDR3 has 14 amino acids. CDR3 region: CASSISGTANEQFF. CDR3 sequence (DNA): TGTGCCAGCAGTATTTCCGGGACAGCCAATGAGCAGTTCTTC.

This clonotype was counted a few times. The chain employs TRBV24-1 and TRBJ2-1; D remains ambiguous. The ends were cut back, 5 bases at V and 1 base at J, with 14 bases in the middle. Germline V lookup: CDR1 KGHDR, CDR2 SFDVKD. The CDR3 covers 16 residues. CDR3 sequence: CATSGDVADSYNEQFF. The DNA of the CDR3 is TGTGCCACCAGTGGGGATGTGGCGGATTCCTACAATGAGCAGTTCTTC.

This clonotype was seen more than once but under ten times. The CDR3 DNA reads TGTGCCAGCAGTTTGTTCCCGGCCAGGGAGGTTCGAGAGCAGTACTTC. This encodes CASSLFPAREVREQYF. The V gene is TRBV28, the J gene TRBJ2-7; the D gene is possibly TRBD2 (6 bases). The CDR3 extends over 16 amino acids. The germline V gene encodes CDR1 MDHEN and CDR2 SYDVKM. Trimming cost V 3 bases and J 7 bases, with 22 bases left between them.

This chain's CDR3 is CASSVGALPSPETQYF. CDR3 nucleotides: TGTGCCAGCAGCGTAGGAGCTTTACCCTCCCCAGAGACCCAGTACTTC. The chain is built from TRBV9 and TRBJ2-5; D remains unclear. CDR1 is SGDLS and CDR2 is YYNGEE in the germline V gene. With 0 bases removed from V and 4 bases from J, the gap between germline ends came to 16 bases. The CDR3 covers 16 residues.

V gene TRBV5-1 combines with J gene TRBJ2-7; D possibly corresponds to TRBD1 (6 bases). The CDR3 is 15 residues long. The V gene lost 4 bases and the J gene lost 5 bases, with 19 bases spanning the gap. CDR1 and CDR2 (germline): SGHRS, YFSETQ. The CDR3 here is CASSPGGQGWDEQYF. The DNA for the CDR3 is TGCGCCAGCAGCCCAGGCGGCCAGGGGTGGGACGAGCAGTACTTC.

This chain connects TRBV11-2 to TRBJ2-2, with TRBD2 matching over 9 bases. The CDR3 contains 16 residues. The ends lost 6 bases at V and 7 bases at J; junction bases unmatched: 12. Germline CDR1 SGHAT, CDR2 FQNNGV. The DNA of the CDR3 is TGTGCCAGCAGGCTATTTGGCGGGAGGGCCCGCGGGGAGCTGTTTTTT. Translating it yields CASRLFGGRARGELFF. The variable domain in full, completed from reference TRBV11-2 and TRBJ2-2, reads EAGVAQSPRYKIIEKRQSVAFWCNPISGHATLYWYQQILGQGPKLLIQFQNNGVVDDSQLPKDRFSAERLKGVDSTLKIQPAKLEDSAVYLCASRLFGGRARGELFFGEGSRLTVL.

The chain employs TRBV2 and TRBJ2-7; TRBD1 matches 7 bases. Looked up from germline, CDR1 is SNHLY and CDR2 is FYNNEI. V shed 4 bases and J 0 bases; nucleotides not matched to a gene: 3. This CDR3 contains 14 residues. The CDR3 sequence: CASSGRGNSYEQYF. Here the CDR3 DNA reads TGTGCCAGCAGTGGCAGGGGGAACTCCTACGAGCAGTACTTC. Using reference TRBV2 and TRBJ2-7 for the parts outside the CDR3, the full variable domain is EPEVTQTPSHQVTQMGQEVILRCVPISNHLYFYWYRQILGQKVEFLVSFYNNEISEKSEIFDDQFSVERPDGSNFTLKIRSTKLEDSAMYFCASSGRGNSYEQYFGPGTRLTVT.